This T cell receptor (beta chain) was captured in a study of response to subunit inactivated influenza vaccine. Study-level results: The authors put forward the suggestion that each seasonal influenza vaccination may bring in only a limited number of new T cells.

Using its own MiXCR run on the RT-PCR reads, TCRdb lists one record per CDR3 protein. The table has hundreds of thousands of distinct CDR3 sequences, less than 20% seen once. This clonotype appeared a few times. Antigen unknown. Germline V gene lookup returns CDR1 SQVTM and CDR2 ANQGSEA. This CDR3 comprises 12 residues. V was trimmed by 6 bases and J by 0 bases, leaving 9 bases between them. The TCR originated in a man aged 50 to 60 who received an inactivated influenza vaccine. The sequenced sample was PBMCs from blood, obtained roughly 12 days after vaccination. J is TRBJ2-7 and V is TRBV29-1; perhaps TRBD1 as D (5 bases). CDR3 sequence (DNA): TGCAGCGTCGGACAATACTCCTACGAGCAGTACTTC. It translates to CSVGQYSYEQYF.